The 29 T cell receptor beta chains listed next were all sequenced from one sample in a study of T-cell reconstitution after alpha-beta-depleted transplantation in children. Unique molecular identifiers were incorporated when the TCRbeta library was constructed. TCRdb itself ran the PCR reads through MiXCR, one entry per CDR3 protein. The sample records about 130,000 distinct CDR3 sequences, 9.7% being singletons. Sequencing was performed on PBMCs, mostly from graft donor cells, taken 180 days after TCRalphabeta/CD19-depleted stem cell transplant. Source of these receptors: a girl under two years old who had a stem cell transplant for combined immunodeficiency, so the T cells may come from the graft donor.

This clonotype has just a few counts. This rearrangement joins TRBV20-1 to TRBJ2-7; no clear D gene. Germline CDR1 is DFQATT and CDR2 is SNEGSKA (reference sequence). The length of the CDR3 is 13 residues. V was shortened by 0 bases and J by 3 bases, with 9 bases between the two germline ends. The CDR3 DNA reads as TGCAGTGCTAGAGATTGGGCGGACTACGAGCAGTACTTC. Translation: CSARDWADYEQYF.

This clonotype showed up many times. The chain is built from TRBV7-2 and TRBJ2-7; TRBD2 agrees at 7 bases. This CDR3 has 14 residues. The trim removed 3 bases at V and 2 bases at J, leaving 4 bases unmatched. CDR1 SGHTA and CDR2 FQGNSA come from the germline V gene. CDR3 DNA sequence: TGTGCCAGCAGCTTCGCTAGCGGTCCCTACGAGCAGTACTTC. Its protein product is CASSFASGPYEQYF.

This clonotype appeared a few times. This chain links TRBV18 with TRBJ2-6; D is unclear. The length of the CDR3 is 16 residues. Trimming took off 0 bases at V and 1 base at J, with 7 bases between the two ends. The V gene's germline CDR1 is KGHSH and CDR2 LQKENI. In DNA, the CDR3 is TGTGCCAGCTCACCACCGGTTGGGTCTGGGGCCAACGTCCTGACTTTC. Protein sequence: CASSPPVGSGANVLTF. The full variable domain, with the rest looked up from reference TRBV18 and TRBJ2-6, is NAGVMQNPRHLVRRRGQEARLRCSPMKGHSHVYWYRQLPEEGLKFMVYLQKENIIDESGMPKERFSAEFPKEGPSILRIQQVVRGDSAAYFCASSPPVGSGANVLTFGAGSRLTVL.

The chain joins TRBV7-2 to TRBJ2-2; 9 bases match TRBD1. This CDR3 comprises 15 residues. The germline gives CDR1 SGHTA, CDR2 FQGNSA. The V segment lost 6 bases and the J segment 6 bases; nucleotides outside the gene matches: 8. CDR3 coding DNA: TGTGCCAGCAGGTTCGGGACAGGGTTTTCCGGGGAGCTGTTTTTT. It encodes CASRFGTGFSGELFF.

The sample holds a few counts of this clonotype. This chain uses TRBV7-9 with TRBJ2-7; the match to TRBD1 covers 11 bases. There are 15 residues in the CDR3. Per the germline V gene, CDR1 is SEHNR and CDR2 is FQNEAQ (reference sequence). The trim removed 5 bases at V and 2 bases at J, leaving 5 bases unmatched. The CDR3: CASSAGDRGAYEQYF. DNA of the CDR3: TGTGCCAGCAGCGCAGGGGACAGGGGGGCCTACGAGCAGTACTTC.

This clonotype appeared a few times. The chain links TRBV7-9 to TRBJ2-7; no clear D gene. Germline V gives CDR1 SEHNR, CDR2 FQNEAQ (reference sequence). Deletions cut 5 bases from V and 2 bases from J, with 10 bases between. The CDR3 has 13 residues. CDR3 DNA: TGTGCCAGCAGCCTGCCCTCGACCTACGAGCAGTACTTC. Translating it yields CASSLPSTYEQYF.

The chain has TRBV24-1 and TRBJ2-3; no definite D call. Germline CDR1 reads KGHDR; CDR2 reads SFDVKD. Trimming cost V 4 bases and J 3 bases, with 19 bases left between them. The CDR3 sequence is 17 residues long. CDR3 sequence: CATSEPYPLTATDTQYF. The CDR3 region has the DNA TGTGCCACCAGTGAGCCTTATCCACTAACTGCGACAGATACGCAGTATTTT.

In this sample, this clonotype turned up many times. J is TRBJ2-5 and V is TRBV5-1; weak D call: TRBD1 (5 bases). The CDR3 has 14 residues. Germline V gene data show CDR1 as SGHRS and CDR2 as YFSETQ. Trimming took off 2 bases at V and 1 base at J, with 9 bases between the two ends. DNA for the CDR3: TGCGCCAGCAGCTTAAGGGGAATCCAAGAGACCCAGTACTTC. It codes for CASSLRGIQETQYF.

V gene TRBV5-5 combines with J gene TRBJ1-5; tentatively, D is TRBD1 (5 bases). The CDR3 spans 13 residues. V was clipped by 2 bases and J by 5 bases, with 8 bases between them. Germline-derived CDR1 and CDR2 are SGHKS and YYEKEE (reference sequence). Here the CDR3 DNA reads TGTGCCAGCAGCTTAGGGGACGATCAGCCCCAGCATTTT. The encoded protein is CASSLGDDQPQHF.

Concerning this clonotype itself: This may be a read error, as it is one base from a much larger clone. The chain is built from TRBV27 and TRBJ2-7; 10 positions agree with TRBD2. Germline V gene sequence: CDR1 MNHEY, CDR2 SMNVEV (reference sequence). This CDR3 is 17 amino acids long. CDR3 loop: CATSNGLADLFSYEQYF. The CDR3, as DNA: TGTGCCACCAGTAACGGACTAGCGGACCTTTTCTCCTACGAGCAGTACTTC.

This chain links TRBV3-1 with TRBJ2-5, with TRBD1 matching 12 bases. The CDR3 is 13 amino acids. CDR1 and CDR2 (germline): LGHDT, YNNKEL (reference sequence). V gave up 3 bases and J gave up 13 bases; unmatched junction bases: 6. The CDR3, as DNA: TGTGCCAGCAGCCAGTGGGACAGGGGGCTACGGTACTTC. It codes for CASSQWDRGLRYF.

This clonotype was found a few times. The CDR3 protein is CASSQGDRRVAFF. The CDR3 nucleotides read TGCGCCAGCAGCCAAGGGGACAGGCGTGTCGCTTTCTTT. V usage is TRBV4-3 and J usage is TRBJ1-1, with TRBD1 identical over 8 bases. The CDR3 has 13 residues. J was trimmed by 11 bases and V by 1 base; bases with no gene match: 6. In germline, CDR1 is LGHNA, CDR2 YSLEER.

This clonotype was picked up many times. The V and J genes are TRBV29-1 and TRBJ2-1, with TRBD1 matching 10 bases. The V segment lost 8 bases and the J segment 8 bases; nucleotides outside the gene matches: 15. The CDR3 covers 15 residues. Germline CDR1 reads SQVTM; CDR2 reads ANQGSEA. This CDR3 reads CSSLSQGQGIDEQFF. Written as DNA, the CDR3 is TGCAGCTCTTTGAGCCAGGGACAGGGGATTGATGAGCAGTTCTTC.

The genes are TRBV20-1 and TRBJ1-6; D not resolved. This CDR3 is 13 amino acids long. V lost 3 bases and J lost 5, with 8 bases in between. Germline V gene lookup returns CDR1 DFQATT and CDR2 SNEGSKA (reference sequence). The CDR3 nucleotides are TGCAGTGCTAGCGCTACAAATAATTCACCCCTCCACTTT. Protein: CSASATNNSPLHF.

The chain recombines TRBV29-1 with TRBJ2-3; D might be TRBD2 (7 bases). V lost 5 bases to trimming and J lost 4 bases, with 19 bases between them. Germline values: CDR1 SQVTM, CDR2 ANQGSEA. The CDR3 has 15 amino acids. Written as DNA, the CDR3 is TGCAGCGTTTCTGCGGACCCGGGGGGCGCAGATACGCAGTATTTT. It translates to CSVSADPGGADTQYF.

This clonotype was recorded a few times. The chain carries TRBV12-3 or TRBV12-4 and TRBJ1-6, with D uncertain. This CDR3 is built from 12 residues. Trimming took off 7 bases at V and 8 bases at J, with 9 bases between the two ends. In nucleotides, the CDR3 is TGTGCCAGCAAGCAGTTCGATTCACCCCTCCACTTT. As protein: CASKQFDSPLHF.

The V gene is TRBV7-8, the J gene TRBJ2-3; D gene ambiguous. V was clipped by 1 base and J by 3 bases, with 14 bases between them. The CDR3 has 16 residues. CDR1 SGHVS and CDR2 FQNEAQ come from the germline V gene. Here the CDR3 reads CASSLGRLTWTDTQYF. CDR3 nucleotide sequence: TGTGCCAGCAGCTTAGGACGTCTCACGTGGACAGATACGCAGTATTTT. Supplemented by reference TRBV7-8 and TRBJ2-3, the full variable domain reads GAGVSQSPRYKVAKRGQDVALRCDPISGHVSLFWYQQALGQGPEFLTYFQNEAQLDKSGLPSDRFFAERPEGSVSTLKIQRTQQEDSAVYLCASSLGRLTWTDTQYFGPGTRLTVL.

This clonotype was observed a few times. For the CDR3, the DNA is TGTGCCAGCGGACCGGGGTGGGAGGAGACCCAGTACTTC. This translates into CASGPGWEETQYF. This chain connects TRBV27 to TRBJ2-5; tentative D call: TRBD2 (5 bases). There are 13 residues in the CDR3. Per germline, CDR1 MNHEY and CDR2 SMNVEV (reference sequence). With 8 bases removed from V and 5 bases from J, the gap between germline ends came to 15 bases.

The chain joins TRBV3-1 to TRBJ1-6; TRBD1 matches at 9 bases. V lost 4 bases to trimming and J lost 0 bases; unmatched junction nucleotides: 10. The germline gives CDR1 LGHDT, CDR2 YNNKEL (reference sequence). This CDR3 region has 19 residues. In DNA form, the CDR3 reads TGTGCCAGCAGCCCGGGACAGGGCCATAGGAGCTCCTATAATTCACCCCTCCACTTT. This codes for CASSPGQGHRSSYNSPLHF.

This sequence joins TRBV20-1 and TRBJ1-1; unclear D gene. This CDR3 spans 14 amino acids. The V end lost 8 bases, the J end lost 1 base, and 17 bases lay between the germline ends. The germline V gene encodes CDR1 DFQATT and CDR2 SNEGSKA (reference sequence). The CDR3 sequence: CSTWELYSNTEAFF. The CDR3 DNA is TGCAGTACTTGGGAGCTTTACTCGAACACTGAAGCTTTCTTT.

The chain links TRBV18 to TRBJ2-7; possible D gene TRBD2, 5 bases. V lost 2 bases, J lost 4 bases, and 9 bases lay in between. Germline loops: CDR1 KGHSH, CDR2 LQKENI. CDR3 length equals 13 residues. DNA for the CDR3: TGTGCCAGCTCACCAGGAAGCGGTTACGAGCAGTACTTC. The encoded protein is CASSPGSGYEQYF.

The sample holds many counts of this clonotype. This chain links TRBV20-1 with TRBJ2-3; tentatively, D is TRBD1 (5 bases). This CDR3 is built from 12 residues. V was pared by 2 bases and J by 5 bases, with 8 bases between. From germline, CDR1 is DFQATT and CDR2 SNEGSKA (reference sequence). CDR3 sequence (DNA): TGCAGTGCTAGAAGGGGTAAAGATACGCAGTATTTT. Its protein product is CSARRGKDTQYF.

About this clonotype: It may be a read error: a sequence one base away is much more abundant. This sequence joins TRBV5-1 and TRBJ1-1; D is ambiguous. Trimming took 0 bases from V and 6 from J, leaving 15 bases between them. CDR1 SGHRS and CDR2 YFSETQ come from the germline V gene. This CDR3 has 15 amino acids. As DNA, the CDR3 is TGCGCCAGCAGCTTGGCGGTAGTGGGATCAGCTGAAGCTTTCTTT. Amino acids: CASSLAVVGSAEAFF.

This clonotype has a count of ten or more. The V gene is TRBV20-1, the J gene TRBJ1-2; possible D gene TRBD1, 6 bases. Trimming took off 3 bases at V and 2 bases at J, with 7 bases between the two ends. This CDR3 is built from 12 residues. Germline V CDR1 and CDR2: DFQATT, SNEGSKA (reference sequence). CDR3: CSASGGNYGYTF. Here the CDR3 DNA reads TGCAGTGCTAGTGGGGGCAACTATGGCTACACCTTC.

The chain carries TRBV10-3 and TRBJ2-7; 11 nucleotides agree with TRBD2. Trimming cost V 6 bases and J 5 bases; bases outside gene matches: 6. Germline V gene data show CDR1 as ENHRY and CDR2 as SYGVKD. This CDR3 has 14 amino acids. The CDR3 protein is CAIRETSGSHEQYF. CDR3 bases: TGTGCCATCAGGGAAACTAGCGGGAGTCACGAGCAGTACTTC.

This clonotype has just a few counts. For the CDR3, the DNA is TGTGCCAGCAGCAACAGTAGAGGGAGAGGCCCCTACGAGCAGTACTTC. As protein: CASSNSRGRGPYEQYF. V is TRBV21-1 and J is TRBJ2-7; TRBD2 reflects the table's D call only, with no check against the DNA. TRBV21-1 is noted as a pseudogene. The CDR3 loop spans 16 amino acids.

CDR3 in DNA: TGTGCCAGCAGCCCTTATCAGGGGTGGTTCATACATACGCAGTATTTT. This gives the protein CASSPYQGWFIHTQYF. This chain joins TRBV14 and TRBJ2-3; tentatively, D is TRBD1 (6 bases). Trimming stripped 4 bases from V and 7 bases from J, with 21 bases between. There are 16 residues in the CDR3. Per germline, CDR1 SGHDN and CDR2 FVKESK.

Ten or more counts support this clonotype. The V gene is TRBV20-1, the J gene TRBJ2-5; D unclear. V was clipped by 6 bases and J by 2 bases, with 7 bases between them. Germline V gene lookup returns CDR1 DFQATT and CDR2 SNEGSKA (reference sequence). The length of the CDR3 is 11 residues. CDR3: CSALIQETQYF. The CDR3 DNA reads TGCAGTGCGCTGATACAAGAGACCCAGTACTTC.

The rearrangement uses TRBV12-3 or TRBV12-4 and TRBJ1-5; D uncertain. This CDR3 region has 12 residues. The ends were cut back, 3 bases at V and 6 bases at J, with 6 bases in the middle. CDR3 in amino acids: CASSFSVQPQHF. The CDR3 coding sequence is TGTGCCAGCAGTTTTTCGGTTCAGCCCCAGCATTTT.